This TCR beta chain is from a study of shared clonotypes between healthy human individuals. Germline V gene sequence: CDR1 SGDLS, CDR2 YYNGEE. V lost 4 bases and J 2 bases, leaving 16 bases between the germline ends. CDR3 size: 15 residues. The authors sequenced unsorted PBMC DNA on ten immunoSEQ deep assay plates. Here immunoSEQ multiplex PCR was the method, and the copy in TCRdb shows in-frame clones only, minus some. The sample yields 450,000 to 500,000 clones, 79% seen once. Specimen: PBMCs. This receptor was obtained from a woman in her forties in good health. Some clones in this sample may be carry-over from other donors' samples. The chain carries TRBV9 and TRBJ2-7, with TRBD2 as a possible D gene (6 bases). This CDR3 is CASSNPGTPPYEQYF. DNA for the CDR3: TGTGCCAGCAGCAACCCCGGGACTCCGCCCTACGAGCAGTACTTC.